These T cell receptor beta chains were read from a single sample in a study of shared clonotypes between healthy human individuals. Some clones are missing from TCRdb's copy, which holds only in-frame ones; the method was immunoSEQ multiplex PCR. The table has some 700,000 clones, 90% seen once. Sequencing input: memory CD8+ T cells from PBMCs. The receptors come from a man between 18 and 29 years old in good health. Some clones in this sample may be carry-over from other donors' samples. The CDR3 runs from the conserved cysteine through the conserved F or W. D genes are given only for firm matches. Size tells how often a clone was seen (once, few, many) or the class of an expanded clone, and some rows leave it out.

d_gene	j_gene	v_gene	abundance	CDR3aa	CDR3nt
.	TRBJ2-7	TRBV28	.	CASRRPDYEQYF	TGTGCCAGCAGGCGACCCGACTACGAGCAGTACTTC
TRBD1	TRBJ1-1	TRBV4-2	.	CASAGAGGNTEAFF	TGTGCCAGCGCCGGGGCAGGGGGGAACACTGAAGCTTTCTTT
.	TRBJ2-3	TRBV15	.	CATSRGDISTDTQYF	TGTGCCACCAGCAGAGGGGACATCAGCACAGATACGCAGTATTTT
TRBD1	TRBJ1-1	TRBV9	.	CASSGGRGLGTEAFF	TGTGCCAGCAGCGGGGGAAGGGGGCTCGGCACTGAAGCTTTCTTT
.	TRBJ2-3	TRBV28	.	CASKSDRFRTDTQYF	TGTGCCAGCAAATCGGACCGTTTTCGCACAGATACGCAGTATTTT
.	TRBJ2-6	TRBV6-1	.	CASSERSSGANVLTF	TGTGCCAGCAGCGAACGGTCCTCTGGGGCCAACGTCCTGACTTTC
.	TRBJ2-7	TRBV6-5	.	CASSPSDRDYEQYF	TGTGCCAGCAGTCCCTCGGACCGGGACTACGAGCAGTACTTC
TRBD2	TRBJ2-5	TRBV27	.	CASSLWAGGPRETQYF	TGTGCCAGCAGTTTATGGGCGGGAGGGCCCAGAGAGACCCAGTACTTC
.	TRBJ2-2	TRBV29-1	once	CSVEAGATGELFF	TGCAGCGTTGAAGCAGGGGCCACCGGGGAGCTGTTTTTT
TRBD1	TRBJ1-1	TRBV6-5	.	CASRPDRGPEAFF	TGTGCCAGCAGGCCGGACAGGGGACCTGAAGCTTTCTTT
.	TRBJ1-6	TRBV5-4	.	CASSSEGSPLHF	TGTGCCAGCAGCTCTGAGGGCTCACCCCTCCACTTT
.	TRBJ2-7	TRBV27	.	CASSGSGEQYF	TGTGCCAGCAGTGGGTCCGGCGAGCAGTACTTC
.	TRBJ2-2	TRBV9	few	CASSVDQNTGELFF	TGTGCCAGCAGCGTAGATCAGAACACCGGGGAGCTGTTTTTT
.	TRBJ1-1	TRBV23-1	many	CASSRPTEPNAEAFF	TGCGCCAGCAGTCGACCGACAGAACCTAACGCTGAAGCTTTCTTT
TRBD2	TRBJ2-5	TRBV9	.	CASSEGGSGSQETQYF	TGTGCCAGCAGCGAGGGGGGTAGCGGGAGCCAAGAGACCCAGTACTTC
.	TRBJ1-2	TRBV7-9	.	CASSPEQGLGYTF	TGTGCCAGCAGCCCAGAACAGGGTTTAGGCTACACCTTC
TRBD2	TRBJ2-2	TRBV30	.	CAWIRGRAGTGELFF	TGTGCCTGGATACGCGGGAGGGCAGGGACCGGGGAGCTGTTTTTT
.	TRBJ1-6	TRBV27	once	CASSFTGYNSPLHF	TGTGCCAGCAGTTTCACAGGTTATAATTCACCCCTCCACTTT
.	TRBJ2-3	TRBV9	.	CASSVEHSRSTDTQYF	TGTGCCAGCAGCGTAGAGCACAGCCGGAGCACAGATACGCAGTATTTT
TRBD1	TRBJ2-3	TRBV9	.	CASRELTGVEDTQYF	TGTGCCAGCAGGGAACTAACAGGGGTTGAAGATACGCAGTATTTT
.	TRBJ1-3	TRBV6-1	.	CASSDSGALGNTIYF	TGTGCCAGCAGTGATTCGGGGGCGCTTGGAAACACCATATATTTT
TRBD2	TRBJ2-1	TRBV15	.	CATSRILAGSYNEQFF	TGTGCCACCAGCAGAATCTTAGCGGGGTCCTACAATGAGCAGTTCTTC
.	TRBJ1-1	TRBV9	few	CASSAGTGLNTEAFF	TGTGCCAGCAGCGCCGGAACAGGGTTGAACACTGAAGCTTTCTTT
.	TRBJ2-3	TRBV11-1	.	CASSLVHRALSTDTQYF	TGTGCCAGCAGCTTAGTTCATCGGGCTCTCAGCACAGATACGCAGTATTTT
TRBD2	TRBJ2-3	TRBV28	.	CASTLLKGLGDTQYF	TGTGCCAGCACCCTACTGAAAGGACTAGGCGATACGCAGTATTTT
TRBD2	TRBJ2-7	TRBV18	.	CASSPSSGSHLYEQYF	TGTGCCAGCTCACCGTCTAGCGGGTCCCACCTCTACGAGCAGTACTTC
.	TRBJ2-7	TRBV18	.	CASSPRWYEQYF	TGTGCCAGCTCACCCCGTTGGTACGAGCAGTACTTC
.	TRBJ2-2	TRBV5-4	many	CASSLGYAGTGELFF	TGTGCCAGCAGCTTGGGATACGCGGGAACCGGGGAGCTGTTTTTT
TRBD1	TRBJ2-7	TRBV4-3	few	CASSQEEGAAYEQYF	TGCGCCAGCAGCCAAGAAGAGGGGGCGGCCTACGAGCAGTACTTC
.	TRBJ2-7	TRBV27	.	CASSDRDTTYEQYF	TGTGCCAGCAGTGACCGGGACACGACCTACGAGCAGTACTTC
.	TRBJ2-7	TRBV7-2	.	CASSLRGVLPYEQYF	TGTGCCAGCAGCCTTAGAGGGGTCCTCCCCTACGAGCAGTACTTC
.	TRBJ2-7	TRBV4-1	.	CASSQDDGSESYEQYF	TGCGCCAGCAGCCAAGATGACGGGAGCGAATCCTACGAGCAGTACTTC
TRBD2	TRBJ2-2	TRBV7-8	.	CASSLDASGRFGELFF	TGTGCCAGCAGCTTAGACGCTAGCGGGAGATTCGGGGAGCTGTTTTTT
TRBD1	TRBJ1-1	TRBV7-8	.	CASSPTGENTEAFF	TGTGCCAGCAGCCCGACAGGGGAGAACACTGAAGCTTTCTTT
.	TRBJ2-7	TRBV2	.	CASTFLAGSSYEQYF	TGTGCCAGCACCTTTCTAGCAGGGAGCTCCTACGAGCAGTACTTC
TRBD2	TRBJ2-3	TRBV7-9	.	CASSPPRASGKLADTQYF	TGTGCCAGCAGCCCACCACGGGCTAGCGGGAAACTAGCAGATACGCAGTATTTT
.	TRBJ1-2	TRBV19	.	CASSAQANYGYTF	TGTGCCAGTAGTGCGCAGGCTAACTATGGCTACACCTTC
TRBD2	TRBJ2-5	TRBV13	.	CASARLAGYQETQYF	TGTGCCAGCGCCAGACTAGCGGGATACCAAGAGACCCAGTACTTC
.	TRBJ2-2	TRBV10-1	once	CASSELGNTGELFF	TGCGCCAGCAGTGAGCTAGGAAACACCGGGGAGCTGTTTTTT
.	TRBJ2-5	TRBV6-6	.	CASSYPEHKGETQYF	TGTGCCAGCAGTTACCCCGAACATAAGGGAGAGACCCAGTACTTC
.	TRBJ2-7	TRBV4-1	.	CASSQDSARRYEQYF	TGCGCCAGCAGCCAAGACAGTGCACGGCGGTACGAGCAGTACTTC